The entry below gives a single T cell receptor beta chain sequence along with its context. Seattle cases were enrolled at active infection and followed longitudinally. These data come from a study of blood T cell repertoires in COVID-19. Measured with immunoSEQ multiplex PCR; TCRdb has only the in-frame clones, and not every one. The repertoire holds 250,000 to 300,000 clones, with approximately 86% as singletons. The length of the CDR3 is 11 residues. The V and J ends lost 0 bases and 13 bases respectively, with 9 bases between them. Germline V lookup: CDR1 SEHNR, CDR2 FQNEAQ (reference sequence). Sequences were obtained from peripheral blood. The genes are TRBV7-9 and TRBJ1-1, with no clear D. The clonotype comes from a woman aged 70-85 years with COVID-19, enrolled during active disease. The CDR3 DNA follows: TGTGCCAGCAGCTTAGCCCCCTTGTATTTCTTT. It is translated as CASSLAPLYFF.